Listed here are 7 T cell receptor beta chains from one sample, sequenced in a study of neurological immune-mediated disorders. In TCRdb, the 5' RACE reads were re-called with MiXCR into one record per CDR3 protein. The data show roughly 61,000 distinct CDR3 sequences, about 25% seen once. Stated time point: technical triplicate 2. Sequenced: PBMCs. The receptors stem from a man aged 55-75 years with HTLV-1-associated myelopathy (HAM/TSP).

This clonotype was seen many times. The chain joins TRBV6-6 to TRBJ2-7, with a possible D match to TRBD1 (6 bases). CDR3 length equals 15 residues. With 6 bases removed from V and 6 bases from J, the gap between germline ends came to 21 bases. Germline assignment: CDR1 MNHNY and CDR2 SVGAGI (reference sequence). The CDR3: CASREVGTHPSEQYF. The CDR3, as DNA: TGTGCCAGCAGAGAAGTCGGGACACATCCCTCCGAGCAGTACTTC.

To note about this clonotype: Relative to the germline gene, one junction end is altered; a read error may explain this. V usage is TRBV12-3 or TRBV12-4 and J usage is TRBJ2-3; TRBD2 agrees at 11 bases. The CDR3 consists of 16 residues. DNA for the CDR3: TGTGCCAGCAGCCAAACTAGCGGGGGACTCACAAATACGCAGTATTTT. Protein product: CASSQTSGGLTNTQYF.

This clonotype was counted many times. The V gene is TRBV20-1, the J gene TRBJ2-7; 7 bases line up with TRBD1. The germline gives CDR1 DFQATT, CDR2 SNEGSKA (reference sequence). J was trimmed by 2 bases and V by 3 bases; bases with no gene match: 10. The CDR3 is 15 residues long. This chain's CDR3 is CSARGVGQGAYEQYF. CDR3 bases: TGCAGTGCTAGGGGGGTAGGGCAGGGGGCCTACGAGCAGTACTTC.

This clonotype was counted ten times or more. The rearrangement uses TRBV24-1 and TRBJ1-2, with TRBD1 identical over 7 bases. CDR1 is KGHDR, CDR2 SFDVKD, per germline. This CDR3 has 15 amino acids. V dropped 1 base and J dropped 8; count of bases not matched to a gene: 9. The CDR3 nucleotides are TGTGCCACCAGTGATTTAGGGGGGACAGACTCGGGCTACACCTTC. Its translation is CATSDLGGTDSGYTF.

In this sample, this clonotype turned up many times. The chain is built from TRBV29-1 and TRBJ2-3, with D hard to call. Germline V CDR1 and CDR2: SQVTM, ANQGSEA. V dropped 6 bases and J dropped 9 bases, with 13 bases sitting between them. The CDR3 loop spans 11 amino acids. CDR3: CSVLDPVTQYF. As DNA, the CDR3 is TGCAGCGTCCTCGACCCCGTCACGCAGTATTTT.

CDR3 region: CASSLETRYEQYF. CDR3 sequence (DNA): TGCGCCAGCAGCTTGGAAACTAGATACGAGCAGTACTTC. The chain uses TRBV5-1 and TRBJ2-7, with TRBD2 as a possible D gene (5 bases). This CDR3 is 13 amino acids long. Trimming shortened V by 0 bases and J by 4 bases, and 8 bases separated the two germline ends. Germline V CDR1 and CDR2: SGHRS, YFSETQ. Full variable domain (outside the CDR3, taken from reference TRBV5-1 and TRBJ2-7): KAGVTQTPRYLIKTRGQQVTLSCSPISGHRSVSWYQQTPGQGLQFLFEYFSETQRNKGNFPGRFSGRQFSNSRSEMNVSTLELGDSALYLCASSLETRYEQYFGPGTRLTVT.

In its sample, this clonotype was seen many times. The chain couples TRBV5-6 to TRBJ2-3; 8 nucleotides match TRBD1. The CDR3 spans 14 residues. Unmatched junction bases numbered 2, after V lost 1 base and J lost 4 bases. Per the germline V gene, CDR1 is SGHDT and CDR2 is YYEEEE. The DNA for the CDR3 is TGTGCCAGCAGCTTGATGACAGGGGCAGATACGCAGTATTTT. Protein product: CASSLMTGADTQYF.